This T cell receptor (beta chain) was identified in a study of T cell responses to AZD1222 COVID-19 vaccine. The table came from immunoSEQ multiplex PCR; TCRdb's copy has only in-frame clones and leaves some out. This table has 120,000 to 150,000 clones, around 91% appearing once. The germline V gene has CDR1 MNHEY and CDR2 SVGEGT. CDR3 length: 15 residues. V dropped 7 bases and J dropped 7 bases, with 23 bases sitting between them. This clonotype originated in an adult in good health. The rearrangement uses TRBV6-2 or TRBV6-3 and TRBJ2-7, with TRBD1 as a possible D gene (6 bases). Sequences were derived from peripheral blood, sampled on day 0 of AZD1222 vaccination. This CDR3 reads CASTPAGLGAGEQYF. DNA of the CDR3: TGTGCCAGCACCCCAGCCGGACTGGGGGCTGGGGAGCAGTACTTC.